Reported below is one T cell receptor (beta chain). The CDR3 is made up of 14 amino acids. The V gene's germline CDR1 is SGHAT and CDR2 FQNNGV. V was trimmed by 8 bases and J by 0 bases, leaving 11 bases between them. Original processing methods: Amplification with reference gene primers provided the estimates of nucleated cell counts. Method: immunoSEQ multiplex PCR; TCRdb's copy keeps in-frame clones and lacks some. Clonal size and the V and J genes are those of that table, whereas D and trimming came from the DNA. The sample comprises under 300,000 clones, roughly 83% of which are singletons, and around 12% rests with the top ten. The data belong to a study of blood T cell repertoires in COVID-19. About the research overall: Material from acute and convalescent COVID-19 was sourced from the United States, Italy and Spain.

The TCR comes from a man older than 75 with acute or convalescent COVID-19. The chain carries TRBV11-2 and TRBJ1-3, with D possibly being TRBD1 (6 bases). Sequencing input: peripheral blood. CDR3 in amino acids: CASAEGDSGNTIYF. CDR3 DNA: TGTGCCAGCGCTGAGGGGGACTCTGGAAACACCATATATTTT.